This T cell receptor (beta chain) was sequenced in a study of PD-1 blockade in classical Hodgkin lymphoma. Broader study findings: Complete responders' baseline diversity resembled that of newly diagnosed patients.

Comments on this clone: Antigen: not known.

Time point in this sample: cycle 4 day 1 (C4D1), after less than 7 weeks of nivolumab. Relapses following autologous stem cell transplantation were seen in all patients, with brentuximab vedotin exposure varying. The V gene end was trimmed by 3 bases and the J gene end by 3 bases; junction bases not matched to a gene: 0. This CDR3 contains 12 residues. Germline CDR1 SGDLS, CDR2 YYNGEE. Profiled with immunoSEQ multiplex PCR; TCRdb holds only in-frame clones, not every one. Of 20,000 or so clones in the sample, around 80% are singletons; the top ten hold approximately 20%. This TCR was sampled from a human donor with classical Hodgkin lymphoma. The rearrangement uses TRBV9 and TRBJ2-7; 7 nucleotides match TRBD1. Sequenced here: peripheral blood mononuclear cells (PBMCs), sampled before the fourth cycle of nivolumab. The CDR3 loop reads CASSGTGYEQYF. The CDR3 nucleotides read TGTGCCAGCAGCGGGACAGGCTACGAGCAGTACTTC.